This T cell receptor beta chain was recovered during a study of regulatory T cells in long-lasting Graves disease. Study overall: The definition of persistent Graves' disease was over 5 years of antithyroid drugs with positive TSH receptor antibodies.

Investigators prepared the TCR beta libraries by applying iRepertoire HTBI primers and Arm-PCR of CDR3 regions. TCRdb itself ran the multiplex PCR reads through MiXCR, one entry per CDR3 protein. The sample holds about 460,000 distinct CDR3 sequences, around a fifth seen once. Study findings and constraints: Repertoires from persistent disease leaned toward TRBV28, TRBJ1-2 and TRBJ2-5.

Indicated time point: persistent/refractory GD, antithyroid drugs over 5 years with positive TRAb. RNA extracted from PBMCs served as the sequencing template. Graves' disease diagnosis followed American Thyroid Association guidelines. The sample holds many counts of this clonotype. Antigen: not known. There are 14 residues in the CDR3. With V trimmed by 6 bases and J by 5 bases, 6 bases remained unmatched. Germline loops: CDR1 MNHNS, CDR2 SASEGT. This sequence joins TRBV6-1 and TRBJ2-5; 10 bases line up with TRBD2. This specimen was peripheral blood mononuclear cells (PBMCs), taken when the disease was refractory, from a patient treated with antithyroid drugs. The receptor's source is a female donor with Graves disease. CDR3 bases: TGTGCCAGCAGGGGACTAGCGTTTGCCGAGACCCAGTACTTC. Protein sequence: CASRGLAFAETQYF.